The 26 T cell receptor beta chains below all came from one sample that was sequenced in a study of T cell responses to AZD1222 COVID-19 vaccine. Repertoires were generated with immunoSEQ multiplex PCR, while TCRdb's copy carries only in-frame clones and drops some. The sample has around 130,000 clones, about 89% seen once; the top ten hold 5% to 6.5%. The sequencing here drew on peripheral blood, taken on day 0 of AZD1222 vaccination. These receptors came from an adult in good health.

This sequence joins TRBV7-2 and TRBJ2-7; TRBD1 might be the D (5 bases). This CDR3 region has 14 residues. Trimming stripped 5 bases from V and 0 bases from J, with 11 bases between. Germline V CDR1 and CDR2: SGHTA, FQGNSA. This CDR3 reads CASSTDSASYEQYF. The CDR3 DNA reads TGTGCCAGCAGCACCGACAGTGCCTCCTACGAGCAGTACTTC.

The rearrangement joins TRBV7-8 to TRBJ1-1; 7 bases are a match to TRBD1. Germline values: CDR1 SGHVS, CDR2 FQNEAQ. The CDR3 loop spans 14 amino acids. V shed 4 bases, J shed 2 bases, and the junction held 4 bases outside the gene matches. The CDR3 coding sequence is TGTGCCAGCAGCTCGGACAGGTTAAACACTGAAGCTTTCTTT. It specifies CASSSDRLNTEAFF.

The CDR3 protein is CASSPPGTRRNTIYF. CDR3 in DNA: TGTGCCAGCTCACCGCCTGGGACTCGGAGAAACACCATATATTTT. This chain connects TRBV18 to TRBJ1-3; possible D gene TRBD1, 5 bases. Trimming cost V 3 bases and J 5 bases, with 14 bases left between them. Looked up from germline, CDR1 is KGHSH and CDR2 is LQKENI. This CDR3 region has 15 residues.

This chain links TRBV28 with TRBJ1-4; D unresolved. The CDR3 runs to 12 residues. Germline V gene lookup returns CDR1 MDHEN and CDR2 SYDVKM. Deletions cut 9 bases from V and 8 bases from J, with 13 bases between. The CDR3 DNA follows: TGTGCCAGTGTCGGACGGCCCGAAAAACTGTTTTTT. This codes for CASVGRPEKLFF.

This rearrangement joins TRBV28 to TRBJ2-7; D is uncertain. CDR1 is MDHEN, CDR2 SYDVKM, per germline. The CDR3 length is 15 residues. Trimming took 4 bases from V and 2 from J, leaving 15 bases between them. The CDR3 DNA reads TGTGCCAGCAGTTCCTCGGACGAGCCCCCCTACGAGCAGTACTTC. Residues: CASSSSDEPPYEQYF.

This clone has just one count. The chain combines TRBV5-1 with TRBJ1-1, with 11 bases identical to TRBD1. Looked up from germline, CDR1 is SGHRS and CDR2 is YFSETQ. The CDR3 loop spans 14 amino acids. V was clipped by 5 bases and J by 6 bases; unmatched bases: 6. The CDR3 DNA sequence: TGCGCCAGCAGTTGGACAGGGGGCGCCTCTGAAGCTTTCTTT. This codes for CASSWTGGASEAFF.

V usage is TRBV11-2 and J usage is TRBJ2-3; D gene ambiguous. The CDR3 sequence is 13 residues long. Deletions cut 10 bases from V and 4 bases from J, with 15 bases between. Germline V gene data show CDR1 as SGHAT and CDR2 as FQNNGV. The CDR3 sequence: CATRPGIADTQYF. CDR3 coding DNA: TGTGCCACTAGACCAGGTATCGCAGATACGCAGTATTTT.

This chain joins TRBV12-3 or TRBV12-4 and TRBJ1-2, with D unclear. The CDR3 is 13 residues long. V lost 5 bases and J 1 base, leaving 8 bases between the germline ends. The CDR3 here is CASSTGLNYGYTF. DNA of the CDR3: TGTGCCAGCAGTACCGGGCTTAACTATGGCTACACCTTC.

DNA for the CDR3: TGTGCCAGCAGCTTCGGACAGGGAGGCGAGCAGTACTTC. Translation: CASSFGQGGEQYF. The chain carries TRBV7-6 and TRBJ2-7; 8 nucleotides agree with TRBD1. The germline V gene encodes CDR1 SGHVS and CDR2 FNYEAQ. CDR3 size: 13 residues. The ends lost 3 bases at V and 6 bases at J; junction bases unmatched: 4.

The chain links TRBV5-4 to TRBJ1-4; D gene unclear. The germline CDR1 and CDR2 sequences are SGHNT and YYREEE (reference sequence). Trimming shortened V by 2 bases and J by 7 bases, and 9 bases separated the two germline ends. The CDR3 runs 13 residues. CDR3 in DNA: TGTGCCAGCAGCTTTCGGGAGAGTGAAAAACTGTTTTTT. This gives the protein CASSFRESEKLFF.

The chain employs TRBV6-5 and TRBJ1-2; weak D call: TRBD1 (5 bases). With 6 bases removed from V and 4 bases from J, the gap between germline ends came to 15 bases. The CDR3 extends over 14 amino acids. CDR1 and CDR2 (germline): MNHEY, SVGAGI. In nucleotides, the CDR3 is TGTGCCAGCAGGCCCCAGGGAAGGGGCTATGGCTACACCTTC. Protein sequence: CASRPQGRGYGYTF.

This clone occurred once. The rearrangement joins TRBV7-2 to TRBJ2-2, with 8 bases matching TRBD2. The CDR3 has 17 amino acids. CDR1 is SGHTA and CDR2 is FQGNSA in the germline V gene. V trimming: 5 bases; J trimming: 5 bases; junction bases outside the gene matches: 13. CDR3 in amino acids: CASSPAVLAGGTGELFF. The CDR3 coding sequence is TGTGCCAGCAGCCCCGCCGTGTTGGCGGGAGGAACCGGGGAGCTGTTTTTT.

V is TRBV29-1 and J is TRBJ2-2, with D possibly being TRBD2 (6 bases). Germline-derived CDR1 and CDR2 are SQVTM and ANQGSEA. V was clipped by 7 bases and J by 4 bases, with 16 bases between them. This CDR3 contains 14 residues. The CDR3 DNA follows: TGCAGCGCTCTAGCGCATAGAGGCACCGGGGAGCTGTTTTTT. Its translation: CSALAHRGTGELFF.

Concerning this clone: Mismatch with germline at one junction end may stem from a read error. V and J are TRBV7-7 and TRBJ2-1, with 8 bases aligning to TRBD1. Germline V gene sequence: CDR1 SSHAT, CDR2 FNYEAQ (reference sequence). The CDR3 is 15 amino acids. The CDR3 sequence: CASSPGQDSYNEQFF. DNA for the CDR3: TGTGCTAGCAGCCCGGGACAGGATAGCTACAATGAGCAGTTCTTC.

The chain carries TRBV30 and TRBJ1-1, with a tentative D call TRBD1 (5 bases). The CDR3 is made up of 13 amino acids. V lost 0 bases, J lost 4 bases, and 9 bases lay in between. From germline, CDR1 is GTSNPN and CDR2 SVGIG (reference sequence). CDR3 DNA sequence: TGTGCCTGGAGTGTACCCGGGGGCACTGAAGCTTTCTTT. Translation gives CAWSVPGGTEAFF.

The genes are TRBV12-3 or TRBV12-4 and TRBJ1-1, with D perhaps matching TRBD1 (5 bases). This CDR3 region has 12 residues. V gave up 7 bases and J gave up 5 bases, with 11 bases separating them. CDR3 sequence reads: CASNQGSTEAFF. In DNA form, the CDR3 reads TGTGCCAGCAACCAGGGTTCGACTGAAGCTTTCTTT.

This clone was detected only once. The CDR3 DNA is TGTGCCCTCTCGGGGGGAGATGGCTACACCTTC. Protein: CALSGGDGYTF. The V call is TRBV5-4, the J call TRBJ1-2; possible D gene TRBD1, 5 bases. This CDR3 has 11 residues. Germline loops: CDR1 SGHNT, CDR2 YYREEE (reference sequence). V gave up 10 bases and J gave up 6 bases, with 13 bases separating them.

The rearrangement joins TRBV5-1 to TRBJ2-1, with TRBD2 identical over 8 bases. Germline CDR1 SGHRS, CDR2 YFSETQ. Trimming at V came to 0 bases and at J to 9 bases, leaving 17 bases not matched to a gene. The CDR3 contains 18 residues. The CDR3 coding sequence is TGCGCCAGCAGCTTGGCCCTCCGTACTATAGCGGGGAGTGGTGAGCAGTTCTTC. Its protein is CASSLALRTIAGSGEQFF.

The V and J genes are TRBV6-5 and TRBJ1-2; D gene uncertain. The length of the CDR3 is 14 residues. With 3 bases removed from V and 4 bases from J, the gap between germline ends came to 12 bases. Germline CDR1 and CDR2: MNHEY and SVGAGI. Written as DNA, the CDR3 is TGTGCCAGCAGTTATGAGCGACGTACCTATGGCTACACCTTC. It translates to CASSYERRTYGYTF.

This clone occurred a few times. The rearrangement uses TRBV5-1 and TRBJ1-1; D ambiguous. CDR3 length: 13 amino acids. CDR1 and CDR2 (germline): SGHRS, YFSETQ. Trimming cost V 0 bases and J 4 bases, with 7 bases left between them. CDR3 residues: CASSLVWTTEAFF. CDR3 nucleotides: TGCGCCAGCAGCTTGGTTTGGACCACTGAAGCTTTCTTT.

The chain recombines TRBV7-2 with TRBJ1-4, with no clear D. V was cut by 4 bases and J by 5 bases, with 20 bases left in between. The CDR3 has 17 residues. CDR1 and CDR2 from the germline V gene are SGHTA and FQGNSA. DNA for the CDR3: TGTGCCAGCAGCTCCTCTCTTGTAGGACGTGTGAATGAAAAACTGTTTTTT. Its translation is CASSSSLVGRVNEKLFF.

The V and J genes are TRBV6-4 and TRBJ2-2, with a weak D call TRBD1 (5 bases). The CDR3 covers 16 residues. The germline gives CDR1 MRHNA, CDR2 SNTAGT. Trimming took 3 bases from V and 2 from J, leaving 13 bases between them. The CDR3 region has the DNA TGTGCCAGCAGTGAATCCCCAGGACACAACACCGGGGAGCTGTTTTTT. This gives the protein CASSESPGHNTGELFF.

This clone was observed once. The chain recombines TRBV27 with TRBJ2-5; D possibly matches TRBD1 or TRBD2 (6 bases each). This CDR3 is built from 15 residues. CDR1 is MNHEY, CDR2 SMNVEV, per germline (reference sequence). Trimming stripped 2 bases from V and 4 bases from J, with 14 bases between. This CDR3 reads CASSLRRGIGETQYF. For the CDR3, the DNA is TGTGCCAGCAGTTTAAGGAGGGGGATAGGAGAGACCCAGTACTTC.

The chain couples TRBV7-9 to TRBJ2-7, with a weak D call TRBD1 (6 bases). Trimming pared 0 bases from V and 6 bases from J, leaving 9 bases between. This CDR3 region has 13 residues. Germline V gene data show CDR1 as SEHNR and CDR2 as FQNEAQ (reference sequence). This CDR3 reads CASSLATGFEQYF. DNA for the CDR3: TGTGCCAGCAGCTTAGCTACAGGGTTCGAGCAGTACTTC.

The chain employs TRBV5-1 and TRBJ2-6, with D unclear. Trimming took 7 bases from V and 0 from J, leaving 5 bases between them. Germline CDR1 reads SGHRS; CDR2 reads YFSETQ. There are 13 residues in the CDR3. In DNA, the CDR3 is TGCGCCAGCCGAGCCTCTGGGGCCAACGTCCTGACTTTC. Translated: CASRASGANVLTF.

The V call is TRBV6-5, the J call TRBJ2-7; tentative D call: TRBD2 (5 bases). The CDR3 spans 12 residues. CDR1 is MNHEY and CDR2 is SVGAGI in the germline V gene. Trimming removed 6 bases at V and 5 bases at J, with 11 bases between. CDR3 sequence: CASSTRGDEQYF. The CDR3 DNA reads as TGTGCCAGCAGCACCCGGGGTGACGAGCAGTACTTC.